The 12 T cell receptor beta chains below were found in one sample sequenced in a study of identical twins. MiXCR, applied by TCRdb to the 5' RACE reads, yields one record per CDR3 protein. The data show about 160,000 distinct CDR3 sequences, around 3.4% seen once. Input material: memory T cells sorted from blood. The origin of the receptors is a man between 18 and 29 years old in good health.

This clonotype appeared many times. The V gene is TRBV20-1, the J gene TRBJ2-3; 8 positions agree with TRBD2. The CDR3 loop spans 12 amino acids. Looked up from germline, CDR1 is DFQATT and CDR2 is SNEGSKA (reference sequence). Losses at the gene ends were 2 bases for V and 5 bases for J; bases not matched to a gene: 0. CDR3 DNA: TGCAGTGCTAGACTAGCGGGAGATACGCAGTATTTT. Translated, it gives CSARLAGDTQYF.

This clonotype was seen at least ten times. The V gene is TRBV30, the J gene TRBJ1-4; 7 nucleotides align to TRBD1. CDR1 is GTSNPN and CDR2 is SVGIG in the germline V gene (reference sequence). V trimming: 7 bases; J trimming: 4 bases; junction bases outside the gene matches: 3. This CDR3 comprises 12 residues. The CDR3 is CASTGFNEKLFF. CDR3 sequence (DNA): TGTGCCTCGACAGGGTTTAATGAAAAACTGTTTTTT.

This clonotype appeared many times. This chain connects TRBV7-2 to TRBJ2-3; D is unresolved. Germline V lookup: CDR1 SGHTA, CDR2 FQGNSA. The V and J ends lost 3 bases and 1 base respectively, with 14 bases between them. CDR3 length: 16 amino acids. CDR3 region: CASSLDGWTGTDTQYF. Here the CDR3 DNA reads TGTGCCAGCAGCTTGGATGGATGGACGGGCACAGATACGCAGTATTTT.

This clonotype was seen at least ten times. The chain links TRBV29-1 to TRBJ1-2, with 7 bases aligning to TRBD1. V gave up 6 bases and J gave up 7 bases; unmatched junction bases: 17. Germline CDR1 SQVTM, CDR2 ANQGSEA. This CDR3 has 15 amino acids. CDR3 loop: CSVIPGDRVSGGYTF. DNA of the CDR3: TGCAGCGTGATACCAGGGGACAGAGTTTCTGGTGGCTACACCTTC.

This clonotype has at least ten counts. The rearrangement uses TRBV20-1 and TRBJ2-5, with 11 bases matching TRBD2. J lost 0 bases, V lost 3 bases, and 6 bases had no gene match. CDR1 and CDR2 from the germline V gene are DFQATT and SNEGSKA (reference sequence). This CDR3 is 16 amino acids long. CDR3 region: CSARDLLAGDQETQYF. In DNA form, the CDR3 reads TGCAGTGCTAGGGACCTACTAGCGGGAGACCAAGAGACCCAGTACTTC.

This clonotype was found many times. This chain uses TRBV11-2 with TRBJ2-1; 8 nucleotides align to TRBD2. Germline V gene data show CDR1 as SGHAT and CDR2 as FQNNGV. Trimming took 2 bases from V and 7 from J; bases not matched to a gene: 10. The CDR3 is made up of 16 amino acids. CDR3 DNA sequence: TGTGCCAGCAGCTTACTTCGCGGGAGGAGGAGGAATGAGCAGTTCTTC. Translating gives CASSLLRGRRRNEQFF.

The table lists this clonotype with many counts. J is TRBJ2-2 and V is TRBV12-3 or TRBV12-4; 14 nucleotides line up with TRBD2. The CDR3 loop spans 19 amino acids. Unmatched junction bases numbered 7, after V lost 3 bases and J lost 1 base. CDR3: CASSFQGLAGVLNTGELFF. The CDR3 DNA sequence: TGTGCCAGCAGTTTCCAGGGACTAGCGGGAGTATTGAACACCGGGGAGCTGTTTTTT.

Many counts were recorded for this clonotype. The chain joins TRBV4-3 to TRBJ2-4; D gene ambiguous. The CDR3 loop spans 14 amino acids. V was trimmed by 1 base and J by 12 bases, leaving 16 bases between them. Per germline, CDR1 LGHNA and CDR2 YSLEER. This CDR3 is CASSQGAGGGRQYF. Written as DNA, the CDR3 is TGCGCCAGCAGCCAAGGGGCAGGCGGTGGCCGTCAGTACTTC.

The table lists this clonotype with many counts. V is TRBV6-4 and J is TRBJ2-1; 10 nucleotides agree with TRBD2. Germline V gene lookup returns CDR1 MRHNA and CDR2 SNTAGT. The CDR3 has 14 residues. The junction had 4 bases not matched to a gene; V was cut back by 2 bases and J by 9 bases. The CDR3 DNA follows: TGTGCCAGCAGTGACGAGCGGGAGGGCCGTGAGCAGTTCTTC. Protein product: CASSDEREGREQFF.

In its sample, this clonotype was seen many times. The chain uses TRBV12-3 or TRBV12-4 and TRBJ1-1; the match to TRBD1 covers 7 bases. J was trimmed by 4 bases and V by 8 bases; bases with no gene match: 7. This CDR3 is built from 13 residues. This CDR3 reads CASASGGITEAFF. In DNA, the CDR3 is TGTGCCAGCGCCTCAGGGGGAATCACTGAAGCTTTCTTT.

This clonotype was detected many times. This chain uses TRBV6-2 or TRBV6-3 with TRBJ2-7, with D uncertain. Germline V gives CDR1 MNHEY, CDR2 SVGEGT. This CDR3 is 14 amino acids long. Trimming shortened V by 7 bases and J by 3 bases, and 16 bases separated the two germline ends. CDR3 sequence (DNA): TGTGCCAGCACTTCAGTTCAAGGCCGCTACGAGCAGTACTTC. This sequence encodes CASTSVQGRYEQYF.

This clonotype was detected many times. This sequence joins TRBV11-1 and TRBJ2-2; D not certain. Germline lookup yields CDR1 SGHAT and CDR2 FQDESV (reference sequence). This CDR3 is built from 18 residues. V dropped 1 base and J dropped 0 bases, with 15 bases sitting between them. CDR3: CASSLGVGASTNTGELFF. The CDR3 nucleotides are TGTGCCAGCAGCTTAGGGGTTGGAGCGAGTACGAACACCGGGGAGCTGTTTTTT.